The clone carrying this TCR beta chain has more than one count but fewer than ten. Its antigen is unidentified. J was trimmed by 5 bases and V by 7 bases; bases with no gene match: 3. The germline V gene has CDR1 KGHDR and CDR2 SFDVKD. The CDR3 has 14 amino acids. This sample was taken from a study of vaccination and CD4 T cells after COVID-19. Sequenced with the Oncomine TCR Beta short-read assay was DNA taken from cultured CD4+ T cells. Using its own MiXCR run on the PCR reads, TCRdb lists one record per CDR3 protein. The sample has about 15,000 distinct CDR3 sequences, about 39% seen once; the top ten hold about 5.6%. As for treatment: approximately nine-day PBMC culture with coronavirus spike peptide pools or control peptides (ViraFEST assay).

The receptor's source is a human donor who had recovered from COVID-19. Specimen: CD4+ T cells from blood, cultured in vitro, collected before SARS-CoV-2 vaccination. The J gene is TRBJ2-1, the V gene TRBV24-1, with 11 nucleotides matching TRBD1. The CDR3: CATRGQGVDNEQFF. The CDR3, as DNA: TGTGCCACCAGGGGACAGGGGGTCGACAATGAGCAGTTCTTC.